This T cell receptor (beta chain) was sequenced in a study of cytomegalovirus exposure and HLA in healthy donors. This table comes from immunoSEQ multiplex PCR, and its TCRdb copy is limited to in-frame clones, with some not included. The data show under 80,000 clones, approximately 93% seen once. Study-wide results and limits: Most sequenced TCRs were rare (though some public TCRs occurred in many donors).

This clone came up a few times. Its antigen remains unidentified. The sequence came from a woman younger than 30 in good health and CMV-seropositive. The sample taken for sequencing was PBMCs.

CDR3 residues: CASSTRLMNTEAFF. CDR3 sequence (DNA): TGTGCCAGCAGCACGAGACTCATGAACACTGAAGCTTTCTTT. The chain joins TRBV7-9 to TRBJ1-1; D not resolved. Germline V lookup: CDR1 SEHNR, CDR2 FQNEAQ (reference sequence). Deletions cut 5 bases from V and 0 bases from J, with 10 bases between. The CDR3 covers 14 residues. Full variable domain (remainder filled in from reference TRBV7-9 and TRBJ1-1): DTGVSQNPRHKITKRGQNVTFRCDPISEHNRLYWYRQTLGQGPEFLTYFQNEAQLEKSRLLSDRFSAERPKGSFSTLEIQRTEQGDSAMYLCASSTRLMNTEAFFGQGTRLTVV.